Below are 10 T cell receptor beta chains sequenced from a single sample in a study of CD8 T cells in Susac syndrome. The RNA, roughly 0.45 to 1 ug, was put through reverse transcription using random hexamers. Each CDR3 protein is one row after TCRdb ran MiXCR on the immunoSEQ multiplex PCR reads. The sample records some 110,000 distinct CDR3 sequences, 90% to 95% being singletons. Material for sequencing was CD4+ T cells from PBMCs. The source is a human donor with multiple sclerosis.

The genes are TRBV10-2 and TRBJ2-2, with 10 nucleotides matching TRBD1. The V gene's germline CDR1 is WSHSY and CDR2 SAAADI. The CDR3 runs 16 residues. The ends lost 3 bases at V and 5 bases at J; junction bases unmatched: 6. The CDR3 coding sequence is TGCGCCAGCAGTGATTCGCGGGACAGGGGAACCGGGGAGCTGTTTTTT. It codes for CASSDSRDRGTGELFF.

The chain recombines TRBV20-1 with TRBJ2-7; the match to TRBD2 covers 15 bases. This CDR3 spans 14 amino acids. V was clipped by 0 bases and J by 7 bases; unmatched bases: 1. Per the germline V gene, CDR1 is DFQATT and CDR2 is SNEGSKA (reference sequence). The CDR3: CSARDGLAGGEQYF. In nucleotides, the CDR3 is TGCAGTGCTAGAGATGGACTAGCGGGGGGGGAGCAGTACTTC.

The chain employs TRBV30 and TRBJ1-1, with D possibly TRBD1 on 6 matching bases. The CDR3 loop spans 13 amino acids. Germline CDR1 reads GTSNPN; CDR2 reads SVGIG (reference sequence). Trimming took off 1 base at V and 3 bases at J, with 9 bases between the two ends. CDR3 sequence reads: CAWSGDTYTEAFF. The CDR3 nucleotides read TGTGCCTGGAGTGGGGACACCTACACTGAAGCTTTCTTT.

The chain has TRBV6-7 and TRBJ2-3, with TRBD1 matching 11 bases. TRBV6-7 is sorted into the ORF group, with uncertain function. The length of the CDR3 is 16 residues. Germline trimming cut 9 bases from V and 5 bases from J; bases unmatched to any gene: 13. The CDR3 region is CARCWFRGQGGDTQYF. The CDR3 DNA is TGTGCCAGATGCTGGTTTAGGGGACAGGGGGGAGATACGCAGTATTTT.

As concerns this clonotype: One junction end disagrees with the germline gene, perhaps due to a read error. This chain connects TRBV6-1 to TRBJ1-1; 8 positions match TRBD1. CDR1 and CDR2 (germline): MNHNS, SASEGT. The CDR3 contains 14 residues. CDR3 sequence: CASTEYRTGRAAFF. The DNA of the CDR3 is TGTGCCAGCACTGAATATAGGACAGGGAGGGCCGCTTTCTTT.

CDR3 sequence reads: CAWSLTGFYNSPLHF. The CDR3 DNA follows: TGTGCCTGGAGTCTTACAGGGTTCTATAATTCACCCCTCCACTTT. The chain employs TRBV30 and TRBJ1-6; possible D gene TRBD1, 6 bases. V shed 2 bases and J shed 3 bases, with 11 bases lying between them. The CDR3 is 15 amino acids. The germline V gene encodes CDR1 GTSNPN and CDR2 SVGIG (reference sequence).

This chain links TRBV18 with TRBJ2-1, with 10 positions matching TRBD1. The germline V gene has CDR1 KGHSH and CDR2 LQKENI. The CDR3 contains 15 residues. V lost 3 bases to trimming and J lost 8 bases; unmatched junction nucleotides: 7. CDR3 in amino acids: CASSPPGTGVYEQFF. DNA for the CDR3: TGTGCCAGCTCACCCCCCGGGACAGGGGTTTATGAGCAGTTCTTC.

The rearrangement joins TRBV3-1 to TRBJ1-6; no clear D gene. Germline loops: CDR1 LGHDT, CDR2 YNNKEL (reference sequence). The CDR3 length is 14 residues. V lost 1 base, J lost 8 bases, and 9 bases lay in between. The CDR3 sequence: CASSQGGSDSPLHF. The CDR3 coding sequence is TGTGCCAGCAGCCAAGGTGGCAGCGATTCACCCCTCCACTTT.

The rearrangement joins TRBV6-2 or TRBV6-3 to TRBJ1-5; 7 bases agree with TRBD1. J gave up 1 base and V 1 base, and 7 bases lay outside the gene matches. The CDR3 sequence is 17 residues long. Per the germline V gene, CDR1 is MNHEY and CDR2 is SVGEGT. CDR3 in amino acids: CASSYWLRTGSNQPQHF. In DNA, the CDR3 is TGTGCCAGCAGTTACTGGTTACGGACAGGCAGCAATCAGCCCCAGCATTTT.

The rearrangement links TRBV30 to TRBJ2-2; tentative D call: TRBD2 (7 bases). Trimming left V 6 bases short and J 0 bases short, with 14 bases between. The CDR3 loop spans 15 amino acids. Germline V gene sequence: CDR1 GTSNPN, CDR2 SVGIG (reference sequence). The CDR3 DNA is TGTGCCTGCCGTTACGGGGGGCCGAACACCGGGGAGCTGTTTTTT. Translated, it gives CACRYGGPNTGELFF.